This is a list of T cell receptor beta chains from one sample in a study of cytomegalovirus exposure and HLA in healthy donors. The repertoire was sequenced with immunoSEQ multiplex PCR; TCRdb's copy has only in-frame clones and lacks some. Of some 150,000 clones in the sample, about 88% were seen once. Sample: PBMCs. These TCRs come from a woman aged 18 to 35 in good health and CMV-seropositive. Each CDR3 is given with its conserved first and last residue. Each record gives: CDR3 DNA, CDR3 protein, D gene, V gene, J gene, clone size. A D gene is named only where the DNA matches it firmly. Only part of the rows carry a size: once, few, many, or a class if the clone is expanded.

DNA: TGTGCTAGTTCGAAGGAGGGAGTGGAGACCCAGTACTTC
CDR3: CASSKEGVETQYF
D: NA
V: TRBV12-5
J: TRBJ2-5
size: NA

DNA: TGTGCCAGTAGAAGAGGGTTCGTTGCGGGTTCAACTAATGAAAAACTGTTTTTT
CDR3: CASRRGFVAGSTNEKLFF
D: NA
V: TRBV19
J: TRBJ1-4
size: NA

DNA: TGTGCCAGCAGCGTAGGTGGGGACAGGGCCTACGAGCAGTACTTC
CDR3: CASSVGGDRAYEQYF
D: TRBD1
V: TRBV9
J: TRBJ2-7
size: NA

DNA: TGTGCCGCACAGGGGAGCGGGCAAGAGACCCAGTACTTC
CDR3: CAAQGSGQETQYF
D: NA
V: TRBV10-3
J: TRBJ2-5
size: NA

DNA: TGTGCCACCGGGTCCCCTCCGAGCGGCTACACCTTC
CDR3: CATGSPPSGYTF
D: NA
V: TRBV28
J: TRBJ1-2
size: NA

DNA: TGCGCCAGCAGCCGGGAGCTTGAGCAGTTCTTC
CDR3: CASSRELEQFF
D: NA
V: TRBV4-3
J: TRBJ2-1
size: NA

DNA: TGTGCCAGCAGCTCAGGACTAGTACACACAGATACGCAGTATTTT
CDR3: CASSSGLVHTDTQYF
D: TRBD2
V: TRBV7-9
J: TRBJ2-3
size: NA

DNA: TGTGCCAGCAGCCAAGCGGGACACCTGTACGAGCAGTACTTC
CDR3: CASSQAGHLYEQYF
D: NA
V: TRBV13
J: TRBJ2-7
size: NA

DNA: TGCGCCAGCAGCGTCCGGCAGGGAATCATCTACGAGCAGTACTTC
CDR3: CASSVRQGIIYEQYF
D: NA
V: TRBV4-1
J: TRBJ2-7
size: NA

DNA: TGCAGCGTTGGACAGATTTTTAATCAGCCCCAGCATTTT
CDR3: CSVGQIFNQPQHF
D: NA
V: TRBV29-1
J: TRBJ1-5
size: NA

DNA: TGTGCCAGCAGCTCGGGACAGGGGACGTCCGGGGAGCTGTTTTTT
CDR3: CASSSGQGTSGELFF
D: TRBD1
V: TRBV7-3
J: TRBJ2-2
size: NA

DNA: TGTGCCGGCGACCCTAGCGGGAGTGGCCCGCAGTACTTC
CDR3: CAGDPSGSGPQYF
D: TRBD2
V: TRBV13
J: TRBJ2-7
size: NA

DNA: TGTGCCAGCCCGAGCAGGATCACAACTAATGAAAAACTGTTTTTT
CDR3: CASPSRITTNEKLFF
D: NA
V: TRBV6-8
J: TRBJ1-4
size: NA

DNA: TGCGCCAGCAGCCAACTTGGACTAGCGGGAGCAGAGACCCAGTACTTC
CDR3: CASSQLGLAGAETQYF
D: TRBD2
V: TRBV4-1
J: TRBJ2-5
size: NA

DNA: TGTGCCAGCAGTGAATTACTACTAGCGGGGGTGTGGGAGACCCAGTACTTC
CDR3: CASSELLLAGVWETQYF
D: TRBD2
V: TRBV6-1
J: TRBJ2-5
size: NA

DNA: TGTGCCAGCAGCTTCAGGAACAGGGCTGGGGCCAACGTCCTGACTTTC
CDR3: CASSFRNRAGANVLTF
D: NA
V: TRBV5-6
J: TRBJ2-6
size: NA

DNA: TGTGCTAGTGGTCCTGGGACCGCGACAGGGTATCGGTCCACTGAAGCTTTCTTT
CDR3: CASGPGTATGYRSTEAFF
D: TRBD1
V: TRBV12-5
J: TRBJ1-1
size: NA

DNA: TGTGCCATCAGTGAGTCTTTCCCAGGGAACACCGGGGAGCTGTTTTTT
CDR3: CAISESFPGNTGELFF
D: NA
V: TRBV10-3
J: TRBJ2-2
size: NA

DNA: TGTGCCACGTACCCCTACCGGGAGGGGGCCACAGATACGCAGTATTTT
CDR3: CATYPYREGATDTQYF
D: NA
V: TRBV27
J: TRBJ2-3
size: NA

DNA: TGTGCCAGCAGCTTGTTCACAGGGGGCGCTGGGGCCAACGTCCTGACTTTC
CDR3: CASSLFTGGAGANVLTF
D: TRBD1
V: TRBV5-4
J: TRBJ2-6
size: NA

DNA: TGCAGCGCGAAGAAGGCTAGTCGTAGGAGGGCCACAGATACGCAGTATTTT
CDR3: CSAKKASRRRATDTQYF
D: NA
V: TRBV29-1
J: TRBJ2-3
size: NA

DNA: TGTGCCAGCAGCCCTTGCGAGGGAGCCTACGAGCAGTACTTC
CDR3: CASSPCEGAYEQYF
D: NA
V: TRBV21-1
J: TRBJ2-7
size: NA

DNA: TGTGCCAGCTCACTAACGACTAGCCTCGAGCAGTACTTC
CDR3: CASSLTTSLEQYF
D: TRBD2
V: TRBV18
J: TRBJ2-7
size: once

DNA: TGTGCCATCAGTGAGTCAGTACAGGGGAGCAATCAGCCCCAGCATTTT
CDR3: CAISESVQGSNQPQHF
D: TRBD1
V: TRBV10-3
J: TRBJ1-5
size: NA

DNA: TGTGCCAGCACGGGACACGCTGCTTTCTTT
CDR3: CASTGHAAFF
D: NA
V: TRBV28
J: TRBJ1-1
size: NA

DNA: TGTGCCAGCAGCTTAGGCGGGACTCACAACGAGCAGTACTTC
CDR3: CASSLGGTHNEQYF
D: NA
V: TRBV7-3
J: TRBJ2-7
size: NA

DNA: TGCAGCGTTCCTCGAACGGGAGGCGAGCAGTACTTC
CDR3: CSVPRTGGEQYF
D: TRBD2
V: TRBV29-1
J: TRBJ2-7
size: NA

DNA: TGCGCCAGCAGCCAAGGAGTAGCAACTAATGAAAAACTGTTTTTT
CDR3: CASSQGVATNEKLFF
D: NA
V: TRBV4-3
J: TRBJ1-4
size: NA

DNA: TGCGCCAGCAGCGTTGGACTAGCGCAAAGCACAGATACGCAGTATTTT
CDR3: CASSVGLAQSTDTQYF
D: TRBD2
V: TRBV5-1
J: TRBJ2-3
size: NA

DNA: TGCGCCAGCAGCCTCAGGGGGGCGGAAGATACGCAGTATTTT
CDR3: CASSLRGAEDTQYF
D: NA
V: TRBV4-1
J: TRBJ2-3
size: NA

DNA: TGTGCCAGCAGTGACCGACCAGGGTCGGGCCAAGAGACCCAGTACTTC
CDR3: CASSDRPGSGQETQYF
D: NA
V: TRBV6-4
J: TRBJ2-5
size: few

DNA: TGTGCCAGCAGCCGGGGGGTCGGCTATGGCTACACCTTC
CDR3: CASSRGVGYGYTF
D: NA
V: TRBV6-5
J: TRBJ1-2
size: NA

DNA: TGTGCCAGCAGTTTGACTAGCGGGGGACCCTACAATGAGCAGTTCTTC
CDR3: CASSLTSGGPYNEQFF
D: TRBD2
V: TRBV28
J: TRBJ2-1
size: NA

DNA: TGTGCCAGCAGGACACAGGGGGTCTCCTACGAGCAGTACTTC
CDR3: CASRTQGVSYEQYF
D: TRBD1
V: TRBV28
J: TRBJ2-7
size: once

DNA: TGTGCCAGCAGCTTTGCTAGCGGGGGCCTATTCTACAATGAGCAGTTCTTC
CDR3: CASSFASGGLFYNEQFF
D: TRBD2
V: TRBV5-6
J: TRBJ2-1
size: NA

DNA: TGTGCCTGGAGAATCTCGAATGAGCAGTTCTTC
CDR3: CAWRISNEQFF
D: NA
V: TRBV30
J: TRBJ2-1
size: once

DNA: TGTGCCAGCTCACCTACTGCGGGGGCGAGGAATCAGCCCCAGCATTTT
CDR3: CASSPTAGARNQPQHF
D: NA
V: TRBV18
J: TRBJ1-5
size: NA

DNA: TGTGCCAGCAGCTTGGGACAGGGTCTTAATGAAAAACTGTTTTTT
CDR3: CASSLGQGLNEKLFF
D: TRBD1
V: TRBV5-4
J: TRBJ1-4
size: NA

DNA: TGTGCCAGCAAAGAAACCGGGTCTTCATCCTACGAGCAGTACTTC
CDR3: CASKETGSSSYEQYF
D: NA
V: TRBV6-1
J: TRBJ2-7
size: NA

DNA: TGTGCCAGCAGCAACGAGGGTCTTTCGAATCCTATGGAGCATCAGCCCCAGCATTTT
CDR3: CASSNEGLSNPMEHQPQHF
D: NA
V: TRBV21-1
J: TRBJ1-5
size: few

DNA: TGTGCCAGCAGTGGGATAGGGGTCTACACCTTC
CDR3: CASSGIGVYTF
D: NA
V: TRBV25-1
J: TRBJ1-2
size: once

DNA: TGTGCCAGCACTTCGCGGACAGGGGCCTATGGCTACACCTTC
CDR3: CASTSRTGAYGYTF
D: TRBD1
V: TRBV25-1
J: TRBJ1-2
size: NA

DNA: TGCGCCAGCAGCCTCGACAGGGGCGGAGGCTACACCTTC
CDR3: CASSLDRGGGYTF
D: TRBD1
V: TRBV5-1
J: TRBJ1-2
size: NA

DNA: TGTGCCTGGAGCGTCGGGACAGGGGGCTCAGATACGCAGTATTTT
CDR3: CAWSVGTGGSDTQYF
D: TRBD1
V: TRBV30
J: TRBJ2-3
size: NA

DNA: TGTGCCTGGAGTGTAAGCAGGGGGAGGTTCTACGAGCAGTACTTC
CDR3: CAWSVSRGRFYEQYF
D: NA
V: TRBV30
J: TRBJ2-7
size: NA

DNA: TGTGCCAGCAGCGCCGGGACTAGCGTCTACAATGAGCAGTTCTTC
CDR3: CASSAGTSVYNEQFF
D: TRBD2
V: TRBV9
J: TRBJ2-1
size: NA

DNA: TGTGCCAGCACCTCCCCAGTAGCGGTATTCCAAGAGACCCAGTACTTC
CDR3: CASTSPVAVFQETQYF
D: NA
V: TRBV7-2
J: TRBJ2-5
size: NA

DNA: TGTGCCAGCAGGCGCCCCGGGACAGCTTACAATGAGCAGTTCTTC
CDR3: CASRRPGTAYNEQFF
D: TRBD1
V: TRBV7-8
J: TRBJ2-1
size: NA

DNA: TGTGCCAGCAGCCTCCCTTTGGGACTAGTTAGCACAGATACGCAGTATTTT
CDR3: CASSLPLGLVSTDTQYF
D: TRBD2
V: TRBV5-8
J: TRBJ2-3
size: few

DNA: TGTGCCAGCAGCTTGGGTACTAGCGGGAGTCTTACCTACAATGAGCAGTTCTTC
CDR3: CASSLGTSGSLTYNEQFF
D: TRBD2
V: TRBV5-4
J: TRBJ2-1
size: NA

DNA: TGTGCCAGCAGTGACCTGGGGAGTAACTATGGCTACACCTTC
CDR3: CASSDLGSNYGYTF
D: NA
V: TRBV2
J: TRBJ1-2
size: few

DNA: TGTGCCAGCAGCTTTAGACAGGGCCCCTACGAGCAGTACTTC
CDR3: CASSFRQGPYEQYF
D: TRBD1
V: TRBV13
J: TRBJ2-7
size: NA